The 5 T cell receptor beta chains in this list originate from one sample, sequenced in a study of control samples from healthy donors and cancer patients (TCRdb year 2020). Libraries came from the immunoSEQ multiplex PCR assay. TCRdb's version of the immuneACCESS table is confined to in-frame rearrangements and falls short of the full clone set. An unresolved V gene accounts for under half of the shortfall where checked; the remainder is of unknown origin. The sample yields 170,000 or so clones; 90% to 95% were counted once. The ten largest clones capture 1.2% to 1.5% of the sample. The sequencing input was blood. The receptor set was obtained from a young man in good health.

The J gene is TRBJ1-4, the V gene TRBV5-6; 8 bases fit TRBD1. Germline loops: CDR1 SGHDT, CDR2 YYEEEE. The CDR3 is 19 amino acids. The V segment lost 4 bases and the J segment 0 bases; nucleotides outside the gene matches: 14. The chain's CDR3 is CASSDPPDRVCPTNEKLFF. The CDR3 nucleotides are TGTGCCAGCAGCGACCCCCCGGACAGGGTATGTCCAACTAATGAAAAACTGTTTTTT.

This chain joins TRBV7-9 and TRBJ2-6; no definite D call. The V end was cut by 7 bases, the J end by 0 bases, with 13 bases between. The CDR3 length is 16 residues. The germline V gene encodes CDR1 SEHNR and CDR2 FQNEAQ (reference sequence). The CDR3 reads CASTQPSSSGANVLTF. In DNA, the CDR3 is TGTGCCAGCACCCAACCAAGCAGCTCTGGGGCCAACGTCCTGACTTTC.

The CDR3 here is CSGIFGTEAFF. The CDR3 DNA reads TGCAGTGGAATCTTCGGGACTGAAGCTTTCTTT. V gene TRBV20-1 combines with J gene TRBJ1-1; D unresolved. Germline V lookup: CDR1 DFQATT, CDR2 SNEGSKA (reference sequence). This CDR3 comprises 11 residues. Trimming took 7 bases from V and 5 from J, leaving 11 bases between them.

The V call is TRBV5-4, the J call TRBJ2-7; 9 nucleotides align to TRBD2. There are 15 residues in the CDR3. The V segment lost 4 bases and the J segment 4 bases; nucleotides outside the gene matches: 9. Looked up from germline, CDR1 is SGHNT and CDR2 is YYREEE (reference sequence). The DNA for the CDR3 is TGTGCCAGCAGCCCGGGGGGCGGGAGGGCATACGAGCAGTACTTC. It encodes CASSPGGGRAYEQYF.

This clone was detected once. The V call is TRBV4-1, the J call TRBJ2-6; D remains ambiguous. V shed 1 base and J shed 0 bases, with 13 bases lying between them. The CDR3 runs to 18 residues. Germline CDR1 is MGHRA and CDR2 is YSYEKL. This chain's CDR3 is CASSQGITELSGANVLTF. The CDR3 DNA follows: TGCGCCAGCAGCCAAGGCATAACAGAGCTCTCTGGGGCCAACGTCCTGACTTTC.